What follows describes a single TCR beta chain. No antigen is known for it. The sample holds no much larger clone one base away, and base qualities are not on file. The data originate from a study of blood T cell repertoires in COVID-19 (dated by TCRdb to the early 2020s). About the full investigation: Samples covering the acute and convalescent phases of COVID-19 were provided by collaborators in the United States, Italy and Spain. The material from the prospective study consisted of cDNA or gDNA derived from T cells, B-cell-depleted T cells, or PBMCs. Subjects who had been exposed to COVID-19, were actively infected with it, or had recovered from it provided the deeply sampled blood TCRbeta repertoires that made up the dataset. The repertoires were released in a freely available public database intended as a resource for research on the immune response to SARS-CoV-2. Samples were obtained from the ongoing ImmuneRACE study (first 160 participants) and from 1,254 subjects provided by 6 global collaborators. Sample metadata almost always included a de-identified subject ID, COVID-19 status, age in years and sex. HLA class I and class II types, where available, came from metadata supplied by the sample provider rather than from assay-based typing. Results and caveats for the whole study, not just this receptor: How much clinical and demographic metadata was included differed by source and by participant, and the metadata was provided uncurated.

Collaborating institutions collected whole blood in K2EDTA tubes following their own protocols. Collaborator samples were shipped for TCRbeta analysis as frozen whole blood, isolated PBMCs, or DNA extracted from either sample type. Counted from cysteine to phenylalanine, this CDR3 has 14 amino acids. Solely the CDR3 DNA is kept, with 42 bases framed from the first base. From a lookup of the germline V gene, CDR1 and CDR2 are SGHDT and YYEEEE. V is pruned by 4 bases and J by 3 bases, leaving 4 bases of the junction without a gene match. TCRbeta CDR3 regions were amplified from genomic DNA by means of the immunoSEQ Assay, a bias-controlled multiplex PCR. The paper's data handling went like this. The number of nucleated cells in each sample was estimated from the amplification of reference gene primers within the assay. To quantify the absolute abundance of each unique TCRbeta CDR3 rearrangement, sequence reads were collapsed and filtered. Productive Simpson clonality was computed per sample as the square root of Simpson's diversity index over productive rearrangements. Not all clones reach the TCRdb copy of this immuneACCESS table, which keeps in-frame sequences only. Checked studies attribute under half of the gap to unresolved V genes and leave the rest unexplained. V and J calls plus clone size are reproduced from that table; the DNA served to infer D and trimming. The sample data list 250,000 to 350,000 clones, and roughly 90% of these were observed just once. About 12% of the sample comes from the top ten.

The origin of this receptor is a woman aged 55-70 years with acute or convalescent COVID-19. Sequencing was performed on peripheral blood. The chain is assembled from TRBV5-6 and TRBJ2-5, with 9 bases matching TRBD2. The CDR3 in this case is CASSGGLAEETQYF. Read as DNA, the sequence is TGTGCCAGCAGCGGGGGACTAGCCGAAGAGACCCAGTACTTC.